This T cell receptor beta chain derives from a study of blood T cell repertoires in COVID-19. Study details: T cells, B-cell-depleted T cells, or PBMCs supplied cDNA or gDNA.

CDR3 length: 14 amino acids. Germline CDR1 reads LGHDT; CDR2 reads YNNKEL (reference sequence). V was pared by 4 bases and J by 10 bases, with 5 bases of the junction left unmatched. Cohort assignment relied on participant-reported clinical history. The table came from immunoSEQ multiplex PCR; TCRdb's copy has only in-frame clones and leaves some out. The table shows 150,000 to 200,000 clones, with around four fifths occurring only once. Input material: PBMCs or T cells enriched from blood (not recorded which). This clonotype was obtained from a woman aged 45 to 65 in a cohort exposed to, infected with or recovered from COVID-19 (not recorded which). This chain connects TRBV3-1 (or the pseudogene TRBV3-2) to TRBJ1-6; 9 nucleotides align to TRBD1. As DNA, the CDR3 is TGTGCCAGCAGCCGGGACAGGGAAAGCTCACCCCTCCACTTT. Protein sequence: CASSRDRESSPLHF.